The clone carrying this TCR beta chain was recorded only once. TCRdb's table, derived via immunoSEQ multiplex PCR, lists solely in-frame clones and lacks some. The table lists around 420,000 clones, over 75% of them singletons. The CDR3 covers 12 residues. V gave up 7 bases and J gave up 9 bases; unmatched junction bases: 10. Germline V gene lookup returns CDR1 SQVTM and CDR2 ANQGSEA. Treatment specified: around 19 received Ad26.COV2.S at low or high dose, single or two shots; about 5 received placebo; per-sample allocation not given. Day 63 after the first injection of vaccine or placebo was the sampling time. This sample is part of a study of Ad26.COV2.S vaccination and SARS-CoV-2 variants.

The V gene is TRBV29-1, the J gene TRBJ1-2; 8 bases line up with TRBD1. Here the sequenced sample was peripheral blood, taken in a trial of Ad26.COV2.S vaccine versus placebo. The sequence was obtained from a person between 18 and 60 years old who received the Ad26.COV2.S COVID-19 vaccine or a placebo. The CDR3 spells CSAGDRRQSYTF. The CDR3 coding sequence is TGCAGCGCCGGGGACAGGAGACAAAGCTACACCTTC.